The 27 T cell receptor beta chains in this list originate from one sample, sequenced in a study of neurological immune-mediated disorders (dated by TCRdb to between 2018 and 2020). Library preparation was by 5' RACE. Sequencing used an Illumina HiSeq 2500. Using fastp trimming at Q25 and MiXCR clonotype assembly, TCRdb reanalyzed the public sequencing data and kept in-frame beta chains. Under each unique CDR3 protein, matching rows form one entry showing the most common genes and DNA. The table for this sample lists around 83,000 distinct CDR3 sequences; 14% of them were counted only once. Clones ranked in the top ten supply more than 6% of the sample. Sequencing was done on a sample of PBMCs. These receptors were obtained from a woman aged 45-60 years in good health.

Sample share makes this clonotype medium-sized. The CDR3 here is CASSLGQGNANEQFF. CDR3 sequence (DNA): TGCGCCAGCAGCCTCGGACAGGGCAACGCCAATGAGCAGTTCTTC. The gene calls are TRBV4-1 and TRBJ2-1; 8 bases agree with TRBD1. The germline V gene encodes CDR1 MGHRA and CDR2 YSYEKL. After removal of 4 bases from V and 6 bases from J, the junction contained 8 bases not matched to a gene. CDR3 length: 15 amino acids.

This clonotype was recorded many times. The chain couples TRBV2 to TRBJ2-1, with no clear D. The germline V and J ends were trimmed by 6 bases and 2 bases, with 2 bases remaining between them. Germline V gene lookup returns CDR1 SNHLY and CDR2 FYNNEI. This CDR3 comprises 11 residues. The CDR3 is CASRPYNEQFF. The CDR3 DNA follows: TGTGCCAGCAGGCCCTACAATGAGCAGTTCTTC.

This clonotype was detected ten times or more. The chain couples TRBV10-3 to TRBJ2-7, with D possibly matching TRBD2 (6 bases). V lost 10 bases, J lost 2 bases, and 12 bases lay in between. CDR1 and CDR2 (germline): ENHRY, SYGVKD. The CDR3 has 12 residues. The CDR3 coding sequence is TGTGCCAGCGGGGCAGGTACCTACGAGCAGTACTTC. It yields the protein CASGAGTYEQYF.

In this sample, this clonotype turned up many times. V and J are TRBV7-9 and TRBJ2-2; tentative D call: TRBD1 (6 bases). V gave up 5 bases and J gave up 6 bases, with 13 bases separating them. The CDR3 sequence is 14 residues long. Per the germline V gene, CDR1 is SEHNR and CDR2 is FQNEAQ (reference sequence). The CDR3 region has the DNA TGTGCCAGCAGCACCGTGCAGGGGTCCGGGGAGCTGTTTTTT. Translated: CASSTVQGSGELFF.

This rearrangement joins TRBV4-2 to TRBJ2-7; TRBD1 is a possible D gene (7 bases). V lost 1 base and J 2 bases, leaving 24 bases between the germline ends. The CDR3 contains 19 residues. CDR1 and CDR2 from the germline V gene are LGHNA and YNFKEQ. CDR3: CASSQGADRILGGTYEQYF. As DNA, the CDR3 is TGTGCCAGCAGCCAAGGCGCGGACAGGATACTCGGGGGAACCTACGAGCAGTACTTC.

This clonotype was found many times. The V gene is TRBV10-3, the J gene TRBJ2-2, with TRBD1 matching 9 bases. Per the germline V gene, CDR1 is ENHRY and CDR2 is SYGVKD. This CDR3 is built from 16 residues. The J segment lost 4 bases and the V segment lost 6 bases, leaving 9 bases of the junction unmatched. CDR3 coding DNA: TGTGCCATCAGACCGGGACAGGGATCAGTCACCGGGGAGCTGTTTTTT. Translation: CAIRPGQGSVTGELFF.

This clonotype was observed at least ten times. This chain connects TRBV29-1 to TRBJ2-1; TRBD2 agrees at 8 bases. The CDR3 runs to 14 residues. Germline CDR1 and CDR2: SQVTM and ANQGSEA. CDR3 bases: TGCACCGGAGCGAGTTCGGGGGGGATCAATGAGCAGTTCTTC. Its protein is CTGASSGGINEQFF.

This clonotype was found many times. This chain joins TRBV3-1 and TRBJ2-3; TRBD2 matches 10 bases. V shed 5 bases, J shed 6 bases, and the junction held 8 bases outside the gene matches. The CDR3 is 15 amino acids. Germline CDR1 LGHDT, CDR2 YNNKEL (reference sequence). As DNA, the CDR3 is TGTGCCAGCAGCTATAAGCGGGGGGGCATCGATACGCAGTATTTT. It yields the protein CASSYKRGGIDTQYF.

This clonotype was recorded many times. The chain has TRBV28 and TRBJ2-1, with TRBD2 matching 8 bases. The V gene's germline CDR1 is MDHEN and CDR2 SYDVKM. The CDR3 is 14 amino acids. V was pared by 5 bases and J by 11 bases, with 11 bases of the junction left unmatched. Here the CDR3 reads CASSPSPLADKQFF. The CDR3 DNA follows: TGTGCCAGCAGTCCCTCCCCACTAGCGGACAAGCAGTTCTTC. The variable domain in full, completed from reference TRBV28 and TRBJ2-1, reads DVKVTQSSRYLVKRTGEKVFLECVQDMDHENMFWYRQDPGLGLRLIYFSYDVKMKEKGDIPEGYSVSREKKERFSLILESASTNQTSMYLCASSPSPLADKQFFGPGTRLTVL.

This clonotype occurred many times. The chain links TRBV9 to TRBJ1-2, with D maybe TRBD1 (5 bases). Deletions cut 0 bases from V and 8 bases from J, with 17 bases between. This CDR3 has 15 residues. Germline loops: CDR1 SGDLS, CDR2 YYNGEE. In DNA form, the CDR3 reads TGTGCCAGCAGCGTAGGAGGTCTGGGGCTGACGGGCTACACCTTC. Its translation is CASSVGGLGLTGYTF.

This clonotype showed up many times. The chain couples TRBV7-2 to TRBJ2-2; no clear D gene. Per germline, CDR1 SGHTA and CDR2 FQGNSA. V was trimmed by 5 bases and J by 3 bases, leaving 10 bases between them. The CDR3 runs to 14 residues. CDR3 protein: CASSALTYTGELFF. Here the CDR3 DNA reads TGTGCCAGCAGCGCGCTTACTTACACCGGGGAGCTGTTTTTT.

This clonotype was recorded many times. The chain links TRBV21-1 to TRBJ2-4; the D call TRBD2 from the table was never checked on the DNA. TRBV21-1 is a documented pseudogene. This CDR3 region has 21 residues. The CDR3 reads CASPDGIKSESIPLAKNIQYF. The DNA of the CDR3 is TGTGCCAGCCCAGATGGGATTAAGTCCGAGTCTATACCACTAGCCAAAAACATTCAGTACTTC.

This clonotype was counted only a few times. The chain couples TRBV5-1 to TRBJ1-1, with D possibly being TRBD1 (6 bases). Deletions cut 4 bases from V and 1 base from J, with 11 bases between. There are 14 residues in the CDR3. Germline-derived CDR1 and CDR2 are SGHRS and YFSETQ. The CDR3 region has the DNA TGCGCCAGCAGCCGGGCGGGACAGAACACTGAAGCTTTCTTT. Its protein product is CASSRAGQNTEAFF.

This clonotype has a single count. A much larger clone lies one base from this, so it may be a read error. This sequence joins TRBV5-1 and TRBJ2-7; the D is unclear. Germline-derived CDR1 and CDR2 are SGHRS and YFSETQ. This CDR3 spans 11 amino acids. CDR3 protein: CASSSDFEKYF. CDR3 in DNA: TGCGCCAGCTCTTCCGATTTCGAGAAGTACTTC.

This clonotype was counted at least ten times. CDR3 sequence: CASSRTGTGVSSSYNSPLHF. In DNA form, the CDR3 reads TGTGCCAGCAGCAGAACCGGGACAGGGGTCTCTAGCTCCTATAATTCACCCCTCCACTTT. This rearrangement joins TRBV7-2 to TRBJ1-6; 10 nucleotides agree with TRBD1. The CDR3 is 20 amino acids. V was clipped by 5 bases and J by 0 bases; unmatched bases: 13. Germline V gene data show CDR1 as SGHTA and CDR2 as FQGNSA.

The sample holds many counts of this clonotype. The CDR3 bases are TGTGCCAGCACGGGACAGAAAGCCCAGTACTTC. It codes for CASTGQKAQYF. The chain is built from TRBV6-1 and TRBJ2-5; 7 bases fit TRBD1. Per germline, CDR1 MNHNS and CDR2 SASEGT. V lost 7 bases and J lost 9; bases outside the gene matches: 5. This CDR3 has 11 residues.

This clonotype was seen many times. The V and J genes are TRBV15 and TRBJ1-4; D is possibly TRBD1 (6 bases). Trimming pared 2 bases from V and 2 bases from J, leaving 12 bases between. CDR3 length equals 16 residues. CDR1 and CDR2 (germline): LNHNV, YYDKDF (reference sequence). The CDR3 DNA reads TGTGCCACCAGCAGACCAACAGGGAAGACTAATGAAAAACTGTTTTTT. Amino acid sequence: CATSRPTGKTNEKLFF. The variable domain in full, completed from reference TRBV15 and TRBJ1-4, reads DAMVIQNPRYQVTQFGKPVTLSCSQTLNHNVMYWYQQKSSQAPKLLFHYYDKDFNNEADTPDNFQSRRPNTSFCFLDIRSPGLGDTAMYLCATSRPTGKTNEKLFFGSGTQLSVL.

This clonotype was found many times. The rearrangement uses TRBV12-3 or TRBV12-4 and TRBJ2-7; 8 bases fit TRBD1. V lost 6 bases to trimming and J lost 5 bases; unmatched junction nucleotides: 6. CDR3 length: 13 amino acids. CDR3 bases: TGTGCCAGCAGGCGACAGGGGACTCACGAGCAGTACTTC. Encoded protein: CASRRQGTHEQYF.

Many counts were recorded for this clonotype. This rearrangement joins TRBV14 to TRBJ2-4; D is ambiguous. This CDR3 spans 13 amino acids. Germline assignment: CDR1 SGHDN and CDR2 FVKESK. Trimming stripped 2 bases from V and 13 bases from J, with 15 bases between. CDR3 amino acids: CASSQIGNNPQYF. CDR3 coding DNA: TGTGCCAGCAGCCAAATAGGAAATAATCCACAGTACTTC. Supplemented by reference TRBV14 and TRBJ2-4, the full variable domain reads EAGVTQFPSHSVIEKGQTVTLRCDPISGHDNLYWYRRVMGKEIKFLLHFVKESKQDESGMPNNRFLAERTGGTYSTLKVQPAELEDSGVYFCASSQIGNNPQYFGAGTRLSVL.

This clonotype appeared many times. One end of the junction fails to match germline, which may point to a read error. V is TRBV5-8 and J is TRBJ1-5, with a weak D call TRBD1 (6 bases). Germline V gives CDR1 SGHTS, CDR2 YDEGEE. This CDR3 comprises 14 residues. The CDR3 region is CASSLTGRNQPQHF. As DNA, the CDR3 is TGTGCCAGCAGCTTGACAGGGCGCAACCAGCCCCAGCATTTT. The variable domain in full, with the rest retrieved from reference TRBV5-8 and TRBJ1-5, is EAGVTQSPTHLIKTRGQQATLRCSPISGHTSVYWYQQALGLGLQFLLWYDEGEERNRGNFPPRFSGRQFPNYSSELNVNALELEDSALYLCASSLTGRNQPQHFGDGTRLSIL.

V is TRBV27 and J is TRBJ1-1, with D possibly being TRBD1 (5 bases). The germline V and J ends were trimmed by 6 bases and 5 bases, with 19 bases remaining between them. The CDR3 is made up of 15 amino acids. CDR1 is MNHEY and CDR2 is SMNVEV in the germline V gene (reference sequence). The CDR3 protein is CASSPLGLFGTEAFF. The CDR3, as DNA: TGTGCCAGCAGCCCGTTGGGACTTTTTGGGACTGAAGCTTTCTTT.

This clonotype appeared many times. The genes are TRBV12-3 or TRBV12-4 and TRBJ2-5; perhaps D is TRBD1 or TRBD2 (6 bases each). Between the trimmed V and J ends, which lost 5 bases and 5 bases, there was a span of 15 bases. The CDR3 is made up of 14 amino acids. The CDR3 DNA reads TGTGCCAGCAGTGCCCCTGGGGGGCTGGAGACCCAGTACTTC. Amino acid sequence: CASSAPGGLETQYF.

Regarding this clonotype: A much larger clone lies a single base off, so this may be a read error. The V gene is TRBV9, the J gene TRBJ2-2; the D gene is possibly TRBD2 (6 bases). CDR1 is SGDLS and CDR2 is YYNGEE in the germline V gene. The CDR3 extends over 16 amino acids. CDR3 amino acids: CVSSVGRGMNTGELFF. The CDR3 DNA is TGTGTCAGCAGCGTAGGTCGCGGGATGAACACCGGGGAGCTGTTTTTT.

The CDR3 reads CSASGTYNEQFF. DNA for the CDR3: TGCAGTGCTAGCGGAACATACAATGAGCAGTTCTTC. The chain has TRBV20-1 and TRBJ2-1; D remains ambiguous. The CDR3 is made up of 12 amino acids. Germline assignment: CDR1 DFQATT and CDR2 SNEGSKA (reference sequence). The V end was cut by 3 bases, the J end by 4 bases, with 7 bases between.

In this sample, this clonotype turned up many times. The rearrangement joins TRBV5-1 to TRBJ2-7, with D tentatively TRBD2 (6 bases). V lost 4 bases and J 0 bases, leaving 14 bases between the germline ends. The length of the CDR3 is 15 residues. Germline CDR1 reads SGHRS; CDR2 reads YFSETQ. This CDR3 reads CASSGKSGSSYEQYF. CDR3 DNA: TGCGCCAGCAGCGGTAAATCCGGGAGCTCCTACGAGCAGTACTTC.

The sample holds many counts of this clonotype. The J gene is TRBJ2-3, the V gene TRBV3-1; D is ambiguous. Between the trimmed V and J ends, which lost 1 base and 6 bases, there was a span of 8 bases. Germline loops: CDR1 LGHDT, CDR2 YNNKEL (reference sequence). The CDR3 has 13 residues. CDR3 sequence reads: CASSQVYRDTQYF. The CDR3 nucleotides are TGTGCCAGCAGCCAAGTGTATCGGGATACGCAGTATTTT.

The table lists this clonotype with many counts. The chain combines TRBV5-1 with TRBJ2-4; D is uncertain. Germline lookup yields CDR1 SGHRS and CDR2 YFSETQ. V was pared by 0 bases and J by 3 bases, with 7 bases between. The CDR3 runs to 14 residues. The CDR3 loop reads CASSLAFGKNIQYF. CDR3 nucleotides: TGCGCCAGCAGCTTGGCCTTTGGCAAAAACATTCAGTACTTC.